This TCR beta chain was sequenced in a study of blood T cell repertoires in COVID-19. Sequencing used immunoSEQ multiplex PCR; TCRdb keeps in-frame clones, though not all of them. The repertoire has under 200,000 clones, 75% to 95% of them found once; the top ten carry nearly 0.55%. The CDR3 has 15 amino acids. The V and J ends lost 4 bases and 0 bases respectively, with 11 bases between them. The germline V gene encodes CDR1 SGHRS and CDR2 YFSETQ. This clone was found once. The TCR sequence derives from a man in his fifties with acute or convalescent COVID-19. Sequenced material: peripheral blood. V usage is TRBV5-1 and J usage is TRBJ2-4; D possibly corresponds to TRBD2 (6 bases). The CDR3 loop is CASSTDGGAKNIQYF. In DNA form, the CDR3 reads TGCGCCAGCAGCACGGACGGGGGAGCCAAAAACATTCAGTACTTC.